This T cell receptor beta chain was recovered during a study of molecular identifiers for immune sequencing clone quantification. A single record per CDR3 protein comes from TCRdb applying MiXCR to the PCR reads. The sample holds 490,000 or so distinct CDR3 sequences, roughly 26% seen once. The germline gives CDR1 MNHEY, CDR2 SVGAGI. V lost 0 bases to trimming and J lost 8 bases, with 13 bases between them. CDR3 length: 14 residues. This clonotype showed up just a few times. The sequence came from a human donor in good health. Some libraries in this study had Jurkat cell RNA spiked in. Input material: naive CD8+ T cells from blood, with Jurkat cell RNA spiked in. Subset specified: FACS-sorted CD8+CD4-CCR7+CD45RA+ naive T cells. V gene TRBV6-5 combines with J gene TRBJ2-5; D gene uncertain. The CDR3 DNA follows: TGTGCCAGCAGTTACTCGACCTACGACGGCACCCAGTACTTC. This codes for CASSYSTYDGTQYF.